The T cell receptor beta chain described here comes from a study of blood T cell repertoires in COVID-19. Overall study context: In each case, the material was cDNA or gDNA derived from T cells, B-cell-depleted T cells, or PBMCs.

Profiling relied on immunoSEQ multiplex PCR, and the TCRdb table lists in-frame clones only, not all of them. The profile shows roughly 250,000 clones, 80% to 90% of them singletons. Germline V gives CDR1 LNHDA, CDR2 SQIVND (reference sequence). V lost 5 bases, J lost 4 bases, and 9 bases stayed unmatched. The CDR3 runs to 15 residues. The sample comprised peripheral blood. J is TRBJ1-2 and V is TRBV19, with 8 nucleotides matching TRBD1. This sequence was found in a woman in her forties with acute or convalescent COVID-19. The CDR3 bases are TGTGCCAGTAGTCCACAGCGGGACAGGAGCTATGGCTACACCTTC. This sequence encodes CASSPQRDRSYGYTF.